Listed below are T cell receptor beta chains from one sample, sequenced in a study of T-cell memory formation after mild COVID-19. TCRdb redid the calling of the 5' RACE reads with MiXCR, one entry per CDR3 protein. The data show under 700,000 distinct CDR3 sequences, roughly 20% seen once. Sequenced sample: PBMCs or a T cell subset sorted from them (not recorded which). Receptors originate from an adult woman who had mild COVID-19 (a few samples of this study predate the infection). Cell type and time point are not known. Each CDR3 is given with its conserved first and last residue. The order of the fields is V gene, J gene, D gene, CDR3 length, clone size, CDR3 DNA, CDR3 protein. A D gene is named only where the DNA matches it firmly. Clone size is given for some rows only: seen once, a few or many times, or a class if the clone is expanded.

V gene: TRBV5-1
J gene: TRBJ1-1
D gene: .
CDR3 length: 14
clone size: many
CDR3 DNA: TGCGCCAGCAGCTCATCTGTTGGGGACACTGAAGCTTTCTTT
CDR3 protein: CASSSSVGDTEAFF

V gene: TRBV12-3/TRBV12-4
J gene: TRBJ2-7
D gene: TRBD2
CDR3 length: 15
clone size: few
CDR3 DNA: TGTGCCAGCTGCGGTTTTGCTAGCGGGACCGTTGAGCAGTACTTC
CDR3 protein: CASCGFASGTVEQYF

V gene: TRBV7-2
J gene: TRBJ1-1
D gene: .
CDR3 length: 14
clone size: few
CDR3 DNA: TGTGCCAGCAGCTTAGACAGGATTGGCACTGAAGCTTTCTTT
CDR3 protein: CASSLDRIGTEAFF

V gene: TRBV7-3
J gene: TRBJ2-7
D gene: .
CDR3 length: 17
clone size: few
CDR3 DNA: TGTGCCAGCAGCGTAACTAGTCCGGTGGCAAGCTCCTACGAGCAGTACTTC
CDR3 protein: CASSVTSPVASSYEQYF

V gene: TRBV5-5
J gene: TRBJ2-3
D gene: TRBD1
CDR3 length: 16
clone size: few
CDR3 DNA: TGTGCCAGCAGCCCTTCGACAGGGTTGATTACAGATACGCAGTATTTT
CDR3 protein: CASSPSTGLITDTQYF

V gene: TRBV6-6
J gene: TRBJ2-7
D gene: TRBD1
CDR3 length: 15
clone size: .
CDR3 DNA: TGTGCCAGCAGCTCCGGACAGGCCCTCCTCTACGAGCAGTACTTC
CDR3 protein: CASSSGQALLYEQYF

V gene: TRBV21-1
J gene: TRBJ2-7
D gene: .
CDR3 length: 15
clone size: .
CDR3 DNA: TGTGCCAGCAATAGGTACAAGAGGGCCCCCTACGAGCAGTACTTC
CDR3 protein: CASNRYKRAPYEQYF

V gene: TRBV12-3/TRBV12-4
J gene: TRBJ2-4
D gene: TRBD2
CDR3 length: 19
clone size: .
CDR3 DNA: TGTGCCAGCAGCCAGGGACTAGAGGGGGTAGAGCTAGCCAAAAACATTCAGTACTTC
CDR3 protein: CASSQGLEGVELAKNIQYF

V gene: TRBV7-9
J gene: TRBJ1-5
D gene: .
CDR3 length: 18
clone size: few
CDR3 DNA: TGTGCCAGCAGCTTAAAAGCCCCTGGGGAGAGTAGCAATCAGCCCCAGCATTTT
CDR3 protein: CASSLKAPGESSNQPQHF

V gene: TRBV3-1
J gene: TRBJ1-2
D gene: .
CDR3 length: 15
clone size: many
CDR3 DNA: TGTGCCAGCAGCCAAGATGACAGCCCACTCTATGGCTACACCTTC
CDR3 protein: CASSQDDSPLYGYTF

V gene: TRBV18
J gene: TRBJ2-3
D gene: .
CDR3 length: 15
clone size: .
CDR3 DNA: TGTGCCAGCTCACCTCGCTCGGCCAGCACAGATACGCAGTATTTT
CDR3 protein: CASSPRSASTDTQYF

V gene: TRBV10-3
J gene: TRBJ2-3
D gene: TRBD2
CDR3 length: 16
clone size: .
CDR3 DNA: TGTGCCATCAGTGACCATACTAGCGGTATTTCCGATACGCAGTATTTT
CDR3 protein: CAISDHTSGISDTQYF

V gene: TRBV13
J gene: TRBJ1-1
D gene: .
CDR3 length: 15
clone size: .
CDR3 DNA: TGTGCCAGCAGCCAAAGTGGCAGGCCGAACACTGAAGCTTTCTTT
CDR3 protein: CASSQSGRPNTEAFF

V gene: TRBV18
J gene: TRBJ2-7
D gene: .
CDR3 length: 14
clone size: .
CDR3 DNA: TGTGCCAGCTCACCTATTGGACAGACCTACGAGCAGTACTTC
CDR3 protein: CASSPIGQTYEQYF

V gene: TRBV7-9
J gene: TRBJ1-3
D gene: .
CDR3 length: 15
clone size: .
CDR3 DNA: TGTGCCAGCAGCCCTCCCCCAGGGGCTGGAAACACCATATATTTT
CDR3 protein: CASSPPPGAGNTIYF

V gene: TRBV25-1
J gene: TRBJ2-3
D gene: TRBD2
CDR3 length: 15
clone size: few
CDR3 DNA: TGTGCCAGCAGTGAATGGCGGGGGGGCACAGATACGCAGTATTTT
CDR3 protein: CASSEWRGGTDTQYF

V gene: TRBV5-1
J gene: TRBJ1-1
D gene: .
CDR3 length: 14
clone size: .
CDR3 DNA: TGCGCCAGCAGCTTGGCTGATGTGGACACTGAAGCTTTCTTT
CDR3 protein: CASSLADVDTEAFF

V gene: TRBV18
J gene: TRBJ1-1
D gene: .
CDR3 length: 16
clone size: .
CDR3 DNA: TGTGCCAGCTCACCGCTCCCTAAGGGGGGGGGAACTGAAGCTTTCTTT
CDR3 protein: CASSPLPKGGGTEAFF

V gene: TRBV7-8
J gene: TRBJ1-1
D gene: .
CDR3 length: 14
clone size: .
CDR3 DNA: TGTGCCAGCAGCTTAATCGGCATGAACACTGAAGCTTTCTTT
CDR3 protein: CASSLIGMNTEAFF

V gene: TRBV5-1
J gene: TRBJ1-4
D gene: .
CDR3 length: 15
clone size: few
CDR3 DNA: TGCGCCAGCAGCTTACAGGCCCGAGCGGGGGAAAAACTGTTTTTT
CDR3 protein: CASSLQARAGEKLFF

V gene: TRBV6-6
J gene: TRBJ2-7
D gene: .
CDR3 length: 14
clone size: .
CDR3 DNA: TGTGCCAGCAGTTACAGTCAGGGACCCTACGAGCAGTACTTC
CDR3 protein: CASSYSQGPYEQYF

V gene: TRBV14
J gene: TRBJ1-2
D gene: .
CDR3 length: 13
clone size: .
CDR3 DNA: TGTGCCAGCAGCCCTCAAATAGGGTTGGGCTACACCTTC
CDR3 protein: CASSPQIGLGYTF

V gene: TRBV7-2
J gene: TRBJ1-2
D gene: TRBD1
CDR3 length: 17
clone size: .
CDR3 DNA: TGTGCCAGCAGCCCCCCCCGTGGGCAAGGGGGCAACTATGGCTACACCTTC
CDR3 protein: CASSPPRGQGGNYGYTF

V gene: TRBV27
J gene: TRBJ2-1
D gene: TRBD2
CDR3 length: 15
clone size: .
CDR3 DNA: TGTGCCAGCAGTCCGACTAGCGGGGGAGTGAATGAGCAGTTCTTC
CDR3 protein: CASSPTSGGVNEQFF

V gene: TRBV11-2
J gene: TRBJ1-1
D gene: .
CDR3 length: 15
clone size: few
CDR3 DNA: TGTGCCAGCAGCTTAGCGGCAGGGGATTACACTGAAGCTTTCTTT
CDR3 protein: CASSLAAGDYTEAFF

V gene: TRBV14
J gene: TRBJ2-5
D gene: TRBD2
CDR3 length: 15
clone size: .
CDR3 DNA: TGTGCCAGCAGCCAAGAAAGACTAGCGGGGGAGTCCCAGTACTTC
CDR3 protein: CASSQERLAGESQYF

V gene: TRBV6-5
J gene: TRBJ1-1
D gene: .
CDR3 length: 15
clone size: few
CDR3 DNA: TGTGCCAGCAGTTACGGCAGTTCTATGAACACTGAAGCTTTCTTT
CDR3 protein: CASSYGSSMNTEAFF

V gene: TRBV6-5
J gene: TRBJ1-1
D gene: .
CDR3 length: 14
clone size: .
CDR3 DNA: TGTGCCAGCAGTTATTCAGGGGAGAGTACTGAAGCTTTCTTT
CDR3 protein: CASSYSGESTEAFF

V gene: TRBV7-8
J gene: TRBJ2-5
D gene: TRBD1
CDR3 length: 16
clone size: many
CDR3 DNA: TGTGCCAGCAGCTCTAAACAGGGGGCTTTTTTAGAGACCCAGTACTTC
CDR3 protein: CASSSKQGAFLETQYF

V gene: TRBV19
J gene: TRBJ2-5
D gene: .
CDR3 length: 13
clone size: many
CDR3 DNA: TGTGCCAGTAGTATGTACCAGCAAGAGACCCAGTACTTC
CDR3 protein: CASSMYQQETQYF

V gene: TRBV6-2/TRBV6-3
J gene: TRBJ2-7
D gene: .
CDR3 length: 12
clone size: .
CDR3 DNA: TGTGCCAGCAGGGGGGCTTCCAACGAGCAGTACTTC
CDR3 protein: CASRGASNEQYF

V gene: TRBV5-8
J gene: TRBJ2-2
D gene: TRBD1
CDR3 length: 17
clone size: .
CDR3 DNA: TGTGCCAGCAGCTTTATACGACAGGGGCTGAACACCGGGGAGCTGTTTTTT
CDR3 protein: CASSFIRQGLNTGELFF

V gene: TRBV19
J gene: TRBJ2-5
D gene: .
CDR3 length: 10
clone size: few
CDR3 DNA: TGTGCCACGACGAAAGAGACCCAGTACTTC
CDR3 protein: CATTKETQYF

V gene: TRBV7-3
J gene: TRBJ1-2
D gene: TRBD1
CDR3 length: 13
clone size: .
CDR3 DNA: TGTGCCAGCAGCCATCGACAGGGAGATGGCTACACCTTC
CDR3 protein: CASSHRQGDGYTF

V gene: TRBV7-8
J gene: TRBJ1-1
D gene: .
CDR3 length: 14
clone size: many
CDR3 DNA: TGTGCCAGCAGCTTAAGTGGTCCGAACACTGAAGCTTTCTTT
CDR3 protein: CASSLSGPNTEAFF

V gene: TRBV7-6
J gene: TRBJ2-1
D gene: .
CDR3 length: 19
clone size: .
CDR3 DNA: TGTGCCAGCAGCCCCGCTGGGGTCCCTTCCCTCCCCTACTACAATGAGCAGTTCTTC
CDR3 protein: CASSPAGVPSLPYYNEQFF

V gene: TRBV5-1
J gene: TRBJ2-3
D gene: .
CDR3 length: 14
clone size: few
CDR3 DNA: TGCGCCAGCAGCTTCCAGGGGACTGGGGATACGCAGTATTTT
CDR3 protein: CASSFQGTGDTQYF

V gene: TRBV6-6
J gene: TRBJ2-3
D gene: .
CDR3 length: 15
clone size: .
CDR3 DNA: TGTGCCAGCAGTTATACGGCAGCGAGGACAGATACGCAGTATTTT
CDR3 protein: CASSYTAARTDTQYF

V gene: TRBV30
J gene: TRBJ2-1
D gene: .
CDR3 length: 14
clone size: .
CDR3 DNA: TGTGCCTGGAGTGCGGGGGTGCCATACAATGAGCAGTTCTTC
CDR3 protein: CAWSAGVPYNEQFF

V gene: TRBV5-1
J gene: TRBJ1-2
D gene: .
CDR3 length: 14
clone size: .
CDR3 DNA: TGCGCCAGCACGCCGGCGGGCGGATCCTATGGCTACACCTTC
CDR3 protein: CASTPAGGSYGYTF

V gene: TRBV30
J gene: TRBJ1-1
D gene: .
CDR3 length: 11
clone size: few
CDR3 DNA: TGTGCCTGGAACAGGGACGCTGAAGCTTTCTTT
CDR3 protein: CAWNRDAEAFF

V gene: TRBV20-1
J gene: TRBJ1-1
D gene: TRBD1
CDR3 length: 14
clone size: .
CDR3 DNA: TGCAGTGCTAAAAAGGGACAGGAAAACACTGAAGCTTTCTTT
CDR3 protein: CSAKKGQENTEAFF

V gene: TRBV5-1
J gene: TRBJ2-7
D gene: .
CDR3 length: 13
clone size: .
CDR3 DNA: TGCGCCAGCAGCTTGGATTCCGAGTACGAGCAGTACTTC
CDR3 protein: CASSLDSEYEQYF

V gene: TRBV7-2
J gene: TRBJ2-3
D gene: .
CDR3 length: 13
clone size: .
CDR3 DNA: TGTGCCAGCAGCTTAGCCGCAAAAGATACGCAGTATTTT
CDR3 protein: CASSLAAKDTQYF

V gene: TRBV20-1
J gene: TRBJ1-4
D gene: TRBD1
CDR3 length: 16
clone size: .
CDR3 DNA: TGCAGTGCTAGGGCTCAGGGGGCAGGCACTAATGAAAAACTGTTTTTT
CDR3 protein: CSARAQGAGTNEKLFF

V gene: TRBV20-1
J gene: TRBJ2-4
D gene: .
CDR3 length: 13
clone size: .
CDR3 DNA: TGCAGCCTATCGGGGTCAGCCAAAAACATTCAGTACTTC
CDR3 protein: CSLSGSAKNIQYF

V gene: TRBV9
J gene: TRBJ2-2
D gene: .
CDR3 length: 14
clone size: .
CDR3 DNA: TGTGCCAGCAGTCCTTCGGAAAACACCGGGGAGCTGTTTTTT
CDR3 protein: CASSPSENTGELFF

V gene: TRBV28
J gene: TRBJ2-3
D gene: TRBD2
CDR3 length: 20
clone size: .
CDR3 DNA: TGTGCCAGCAGTTTTGATTGGGCGGACCTGCGGGGAGGGGAAACAGATACGCAGTATTTT
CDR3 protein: CASSFDWADLRGGETDTQYF

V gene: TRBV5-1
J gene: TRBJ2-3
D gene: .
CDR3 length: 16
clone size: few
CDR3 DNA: TGCGCCAGCAGCTTCGGTTTCCAGCGGAGCACAGATACGCAGTATTTT
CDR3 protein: CASSFGFQRSTDTQYF

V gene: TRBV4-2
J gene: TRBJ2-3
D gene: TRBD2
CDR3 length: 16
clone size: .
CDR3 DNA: TGTGCCAGCAGCCAGGTTCCGGGACTAGCCCCAGATACGCAGTATTTT
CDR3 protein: CASSQVPGLAPDTQYF

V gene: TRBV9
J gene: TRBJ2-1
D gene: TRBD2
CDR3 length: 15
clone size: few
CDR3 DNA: TGTGCCAGCAGCGTAGAAGGCGGGGGGTACAATGAGCAGTTCTTC
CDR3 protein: CASSVEGGGYNEQFF

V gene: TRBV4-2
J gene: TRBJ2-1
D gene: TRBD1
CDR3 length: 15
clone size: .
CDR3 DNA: TGTGCCAGCAGCCGAGAGGGGGCTCTCTACAATGAGCAGTTCTTC
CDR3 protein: CASSREGALYNEQFF

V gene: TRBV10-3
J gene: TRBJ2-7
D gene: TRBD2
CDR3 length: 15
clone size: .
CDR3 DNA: TGTGCCATCAGTACCGGGACTAGCGCATCCTACGAGCAGTACTTC
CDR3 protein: CAISTGTSASYEQYF

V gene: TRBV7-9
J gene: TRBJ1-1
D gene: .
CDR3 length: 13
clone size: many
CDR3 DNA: TGTGCCAGCAGCTCCCGGCGGAACACTGAAGCTTTCTTT
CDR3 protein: CASSSRRNTEAFF

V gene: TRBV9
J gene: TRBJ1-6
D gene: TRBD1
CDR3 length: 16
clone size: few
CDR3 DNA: TGTGCCAGCAGCGTAGGCTCAGGGGGCAGGGGCTCACCCCTCCACTTT
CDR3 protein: CASSVGSGGRGSPLHF